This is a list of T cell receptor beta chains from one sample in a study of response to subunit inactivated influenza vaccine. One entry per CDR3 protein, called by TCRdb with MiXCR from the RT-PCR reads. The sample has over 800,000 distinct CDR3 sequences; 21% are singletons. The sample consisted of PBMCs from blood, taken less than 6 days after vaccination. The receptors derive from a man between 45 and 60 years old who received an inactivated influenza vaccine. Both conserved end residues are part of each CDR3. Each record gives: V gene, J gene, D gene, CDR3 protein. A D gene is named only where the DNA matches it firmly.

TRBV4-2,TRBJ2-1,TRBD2,CAMSPGPRHNTGLAARNEQFF
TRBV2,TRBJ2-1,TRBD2,CASSVAGRLAGFILF
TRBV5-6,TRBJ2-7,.,CASSLVRYDTSYEQYF
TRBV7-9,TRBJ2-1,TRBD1,CASSLPGQGRMFF
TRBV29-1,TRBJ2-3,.,CSVRGASTDTQYF
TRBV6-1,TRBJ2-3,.,CASSDPRGATDTQYF
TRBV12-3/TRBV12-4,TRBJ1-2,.,CASTERTDNYGYTF
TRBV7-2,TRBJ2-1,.,CASSLLTMGFDEQFF
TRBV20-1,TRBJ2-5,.,CSANREGETQYF
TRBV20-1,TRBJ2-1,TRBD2,CSARGSRGGFEQFF
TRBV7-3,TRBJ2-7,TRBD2,CASSSQLSGRRDEQYF
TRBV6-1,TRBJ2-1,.,CASRGFGLRGEQFF
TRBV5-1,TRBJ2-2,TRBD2,CASSLAPGTSQTGELFF
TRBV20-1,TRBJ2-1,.,CSAIIRDYNEQFF
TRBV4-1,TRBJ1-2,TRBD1,CASSQTQGTYGYTF
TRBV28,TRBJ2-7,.,CASSLRIDEQYF
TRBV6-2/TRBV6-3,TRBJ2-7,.,CASSYGTSYEQYF
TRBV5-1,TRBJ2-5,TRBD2,CASSLVLAGFQETQYF
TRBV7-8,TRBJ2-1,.,CASSTTGASSYNEQFF
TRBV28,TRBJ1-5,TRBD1,CASSRNRGSQPQHF
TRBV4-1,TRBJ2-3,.,CASSQVYREAQYF
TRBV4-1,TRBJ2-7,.,CASSQDRVWYEQYF
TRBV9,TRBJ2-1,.,CASSATGPLKGHNEQFF
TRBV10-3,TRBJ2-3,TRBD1,CAISAGGGTDTQYF
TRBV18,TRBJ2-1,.,CASSPPGGATYNEQFF
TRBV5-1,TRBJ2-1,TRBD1,CASSFRDSYNEQFF
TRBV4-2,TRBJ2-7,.,CASSQGDEQYF
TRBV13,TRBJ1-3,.,CASRPGPISGNTIYF
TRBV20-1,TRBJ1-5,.,CSASRDQPQHF
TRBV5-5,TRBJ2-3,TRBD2,CASSTIPRGGKDTQYF
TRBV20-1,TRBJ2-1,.,CSARDFRGVEQFF
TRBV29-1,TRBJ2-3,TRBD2,CSVLAGSLSTDTQYF
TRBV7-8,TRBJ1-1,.,CASSLEPVGAEAFF
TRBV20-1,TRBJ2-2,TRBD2,CSAKGLADTGELFF
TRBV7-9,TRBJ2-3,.,CASSLQVGTSTDTQYF
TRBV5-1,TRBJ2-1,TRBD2,CASFGTSGGLGQFF
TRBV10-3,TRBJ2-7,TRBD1,CATRGGQGSYEQYF
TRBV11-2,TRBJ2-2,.,CASSFVRGGTGELFF
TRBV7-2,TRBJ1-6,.,CASSLEAGRGSPLHF
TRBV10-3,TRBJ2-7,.,CATRALTYEQYF
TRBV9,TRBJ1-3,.,CASSVGTFTGNTIYF
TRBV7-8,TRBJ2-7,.,CASSIGGRGEYRSEQYF
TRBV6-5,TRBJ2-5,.,CASSYSTGPSQETQYF
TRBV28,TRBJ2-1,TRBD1,CASRDRGINNEQFF
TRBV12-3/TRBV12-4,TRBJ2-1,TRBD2,CASSFRLAGGPGDEQFF
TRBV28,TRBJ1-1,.,CASSPPSGTPTSTEAFF
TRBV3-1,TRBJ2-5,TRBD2,CASSQGWASGRGETQYF
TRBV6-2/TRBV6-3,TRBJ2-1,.,CASSAGGAHNEQFF
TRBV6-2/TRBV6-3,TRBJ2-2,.,CASSYSKGRKAPNTGELFF
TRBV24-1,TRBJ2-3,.,CATSDPPSDTQYF
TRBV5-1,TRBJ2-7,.,CASSLGDPTYEQYF
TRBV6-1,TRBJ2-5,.,CASSDSTPETQYF
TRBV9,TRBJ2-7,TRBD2,CASSEGLAEAYEQYF
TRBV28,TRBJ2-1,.,CASREVDNEQFF
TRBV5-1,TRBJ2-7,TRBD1,CASSLAGTGSHEQYF